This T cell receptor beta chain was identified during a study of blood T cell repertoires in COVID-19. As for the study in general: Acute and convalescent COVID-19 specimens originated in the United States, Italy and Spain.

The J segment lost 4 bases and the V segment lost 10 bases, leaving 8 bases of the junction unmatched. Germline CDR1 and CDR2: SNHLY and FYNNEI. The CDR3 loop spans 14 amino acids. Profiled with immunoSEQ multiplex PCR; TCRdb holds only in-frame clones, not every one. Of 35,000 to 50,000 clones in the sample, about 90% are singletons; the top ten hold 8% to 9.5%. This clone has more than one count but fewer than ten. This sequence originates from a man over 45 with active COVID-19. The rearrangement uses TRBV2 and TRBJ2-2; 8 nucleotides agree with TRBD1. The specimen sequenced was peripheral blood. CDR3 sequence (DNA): TGTGCCAACCAGCAGGGGGCGGGCACCGGGGAGCTGTTTTTT. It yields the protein CANQQGAGTGELFF.